This T cell receptor (beta chain) was sequenced in a study of shared clonotypes between healthy human individuals (dated by TCRdb to 2019 to 2021). Concerning the study at large: Two women and a few men aged 18 to 49 years were included in the cohort. To increase sequencing depth and limit assay-specific biases, TCR repertoire library preparation and sequencing were carried out by different laboratories using diverse techniques. To estimate repertoire size and how much clonotype sharing occurs between individuals, the study deeply sequenced the blood TCR repertoires of about five healthy adults. For each donor, CD4 naive and CD4 memory were each run on three plates, CD8 naive on two plates, and CD8 memory on one plate. Per donor, leukapheresis produced somewhere between about 0.94 and 10 billion PBMCs. Overall study results and their limits: Pairwise subsampling led to the expectation that sequencing depth would affect the degree of clonotype sharing among donors. Compared with non-shared clonotypes, clonotypes shared by all four sorted-subset donors had higher generation probabilities. Naive subsets generally had larger estimated clonotype richness than memory subsets. Rarefaction of sorted-subset datasets indicated incomplete sequencing despite the large sequencing depth. Only blood was sampled, and tissue TCR repertoires likely differ from those in blood. Because the study included only a small number of donors, the genetic and exposure-history diversity represented was limited. Sharing across a handful of donors was observed for approximately 5% of naive CD4, 3.5% of naive CD8, about 2.3% of memory CD4, and about 0.38% of memory CD8 clonotypes.

Using the deep immunoSEQ assay, TCR CDR3 regions were amplified from genomic DNA by multiplex PCR. For each cell subset, the extracted genomic DNA was distributed evenly across all wells of several immunoSEQ 96-well plates, and each plate served as one replicate. For sorted subsets, each replicate PCR was loaded with 200 to 250 ng genomic DNA, equivalent to 30,000 or so T cell genomes. Purified libraries were measured with a Qubit 3.0 fluorometer, size-checked on a Bioanalyzer 2100, and measured again with the KAPA Library Quantification kit. Every immunoSEQ 96-well plate was sequenced on a separate single-read 150-cycle Illumina NextSeq 550 flow cell. As for how the authors treated the data: The immunoSEQ output contained only junctional sequences without quality scores, so filtering could not match that applied to full-length reads. Sequences were annotated with PyIR, a Python wrapper for IgBLAST v1.9, and V/J genes and CDR3 were assigned using IMGT germline references. Reads with weak V/J assignments (E-value above 1e-6), missing CDR3, stop codons, out-of-frame junctions, or ambiguous translated residues were removed. A V3J clonotype was defined by an identical inferred V gene, J gene, and CDR3 amino acid sequence. Percentage overlap between repertoires was computed as shared unique clonotypes divided by the size of the smaller repertoire. Three approaches were used to assess repertoire richness: RTK rarefaction, the Chao1 estimator, and Recon v2.1 estimates of unobserved clonotypes. Generation probabilities for all TCRbeta clonotypes obtained by the gDNA method from a handful of donors were computed using OLGA. Imported from immuneACCESS, the table was reduced by TCRdb to in-frame sequences with V and J called. These copies leave out some clones; in studies compared against another copy, an unresolved V gene accounts for under half, and the cause of the remainder is not known. That table furnishes V, J and clone size, whereas the DNA furnished D and trimming. This sample gives some 690,000 clones in total; 90% of them show up just once. The leading ten clones occupy 34% of the sample.

V lost 4 bases and J lost 5 bases; the stretch between them is 11 bases long. From its cysteine to its phenylalanine, the CDR3 spans 14 amino acids. Solely the CDR3 DNA is kept, with 42 bases framed from the first base. The germline V gene provides CDR1 MRHNA and CDR2 SNTAGT. The donors were healthy, HIV-negative adults who had no recently reported acute infections or vaccinations. All donors were Caucasian adults living in Nashville, Tennessee, USA. CD8 memory samples consisted of magnetically selected CD45RO+ cells combined with CCR7-negative CD45RA+ effector memory (TemRA) cells. After blood collection by leukapheresis, PBMCs were isolated using Ficoll-Histopaque density gradient centrifugation and then cryopreserved in the vapor phase of liquid nitrogen. Analytical flow cytometry was used to check the purity and quantity of every magnetically sorted T cell population. Genomic DNA was isolated from each sorted fraction and quantified by UV absorbance on a Nanodrop 2000c.

A note on this clone: No antigen is known for it. Per-nucleotide qualities are absent, and no much larger clonotype sits a single base away.

The receptor was derived from a man aged 18 to 30 in good health. Some clones in this sample may be carry-over from other donors' samples. The sample taken for sequencing was memory CD8+ T cells from PBMCs. The sample's cell subset or site, from its label and the paper: CD45RO+ cells pooled with CCR7-negative TemRA cells. Recombination linked TRBV6-4 to TRBJ2-2, with the D call perhaps TRBD1 or TRBD2, each one matching 5 bases. The sequence in DNA is TGTGCCAGCAGTGCCGGGGCTGATACCGGGGAGCTGTTTTTT. This translates into CASSAGADTGELFF.